A selection of T cell receptor beta chains follows, all from one sample in a study of cytomegalovirus exposure and HLA in healthy donors. Clones were sequenced by immunoSEQ multiplex PCR, and TCRdb holds only the in-frame ones, with some missing. The repertoire holds 160,000 or so clones, around four fifths seen once, with roughly 1.3% in the top ten. The material sequenced was PBMCs. These receptors were collected from a woman between 50 and 59 years old in good health and CMV-seronegative. The CDR3 runs from the conserved cysteine through the conserved F or W. A D gene is named only where the DNA matches it firmly. Clone size is given for some rows only: seen once, a few or many times, or a class if the clone is expanded.

d_gene	v_gene	j_gene	abundance	CDR3aa	CDR3nt
NA	TRBV25-1	TRBJ2-7	NA	CASSDHGSSYEQYF	TGTGCCAGCAGTGATCACGGGAGCTCCTACGAGCAGTACTTC
NA	TRBV28	TRBJ1-1	NA	CASSLQKSRAGTEAFF	TGTGCCAGCAGTTTACAGAAATCCCGTGCTGGCACTGAAGCTTTCTTT
NA	TRBV19	TRBJ2-7	NA	CASRPQGDSSTEQYF	TGTGCCAGTAGACCTCAGGGGGACTCCTCTACGGAGCAGTACTTC
NA	TRBV7-8	TRBJ1-1	once	CASSLDPGAGAAFF	TGTGCCAGCAGCTTAGATCCGGGGGCGGGAGCAGCTTTCTTT
NA	TRBV7-2	TRBJ2-7	NA	CASSLLGVGSSYEQYF	TGTGCCAGCAGCTTACTAGGGGTCGGCAGCTCCTACGAGCAGTACTTC
NA	TRBV6-5	TRBJ1-2	NA	CASRSPNSYGYTF	TGTGCCAGCAGGAGCCCGAACTCCTATGGCTACACCTTC
TRBD2	TRBV6-4	TRBJ2-1	NA	CASSFLAESSYNEQFF	TGTGCCAGCAGTTTTCTAGCGGAGAGCTCCTACAATGAGCAGTTCTTC
NA	TRBV28	TRBJ2-7	few	CASSLLGPYEQYF	TGTGCCAGCAGTCTCCTGGGGCCCTACGAGCAGTACTTC
NA	TRBV11-2	TRBJ2-7	few	CASSFSYEQYF	TGTGCCAGCAGCTTTTCCTACGAGCAGTACTTC
NA	TRBV28	TRBJ1-4	NA	CASSFLAQGTNEKLFF	TGTGCCAGCAGTTTCCTCGCACAGGGCACTAATGAAAAACTGTTTTTT